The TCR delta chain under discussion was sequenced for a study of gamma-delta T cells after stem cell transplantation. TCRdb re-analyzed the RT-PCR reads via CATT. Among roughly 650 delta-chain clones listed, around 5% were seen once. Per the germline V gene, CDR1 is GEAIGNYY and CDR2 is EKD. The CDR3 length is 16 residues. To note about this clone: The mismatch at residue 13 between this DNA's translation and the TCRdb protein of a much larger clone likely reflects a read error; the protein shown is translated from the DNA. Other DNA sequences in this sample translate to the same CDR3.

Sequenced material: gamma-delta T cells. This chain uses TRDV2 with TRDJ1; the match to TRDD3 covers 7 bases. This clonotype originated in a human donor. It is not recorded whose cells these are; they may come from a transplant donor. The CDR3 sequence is CACDTAGGPYTDNLIF. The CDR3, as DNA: TGTGCCTGTGACACCGCTGGGGGCCCTTACACCGATAATCTCATCTTT.